These 7 T cell receptor beta chains were all obtained from the same sample, sequenced in a study of beta chain features in type 1 diabetes. General observations from the study: Type 1 diabetes patients had moderately but significantly shorter TCRB CDR3s in all four CD4+ subsets.

Expressed TCRB transcripts were sequenced, since all the RNA that had been isolated was reverse transcribed. Only in-frame clones appear in the TCRdb table, and some are missing; sequencing was by immunoSEQ multiplex PCR. The table records about 370,000 clones, about 10% of them present only once. No antigen has been assigned to these receptors. Sequencing was done on a sample of central memory CD4+ T cells from blood. The receptor source for this set is a man aged 25 to 40 with type 1 diabetes.

CDR3 nucleotide sequence: TGTGCCAGCAGCTTAGAAGGCGGCGGGAGGTACGAGCAGTACTTC. This translates into CASSLEGGGRYEQYF. The J gene is TRBJ2-7, the V gene TRBV7-2; TRBD2 matches 8 bases. V lost 1 base to trimming and J lost 4 bases; unmatched junction nucleotides: 6. The CDR3 is 15 residues long. Germline CDR1 and CDR2: SGHTA and FQGNSA. Based on the CDR3 plus reference TRBV7-2 and TRBJ2-7, the full variable domain is GAGVSQSPSNKVTEKGKDVELRCDPISGHTALYWYRQSLGQGLEFLIYFQGNSAPDKSGLPSDRFSAERTGGSVSTLTIQRTQQEDSAVYLCASSLEGGGRYEQYFGPGTRLTVT.

CDR3 loop: CASSLALRNQPQHF. The CDR3 DNA sequence: TGTGCCAGCAGCTTAGCACTGAGGAATCAGCCCCAGCATTTT. The chain joins TRBV7-8 to TRBJ1-5; D uncertain. CDR3 length: 14 residues. V was cut by 0 bases and J by 4 bases, with 7 bases left in between. CDR1 SGHVS and CDR2 FQNEAQ come from the germline V gene.

The genes are TRBV29-1 and TRBJ1-2, with 9 bases matching TRBD1. CDR3 length: 11 amino acids. The junction had 5 bases not matched to a gene; V was cut back by 7 bases and J by 8 bases. Germline values: CDR1 SQVTM, CDR2 ANQGSEA. CDR3 region: CSGGQGEGYTF. The CDR3 nucleotides read TGCAGCGGGGGACAGGGTGAGGGCTACACCTTC.

The table lists this clone with many counts. This chain connects TRBV21-1 to TRBJ1-5; TRBD1, as called in the table, went unchecked against the DNA. TRBV21-1 is termed a pseudogene. The CDR3 is 14 residues long. CDR3 nucleotides: TGTGCCAGCAGCCCCGACAGGGTGAATCAGCCCCAGCATTTT. Protein: CASSPDRVNQPQHF.

This clone was recorded a few times. CDR3 DNA sequence: TGTGCCATCATGAGGGAAACAATCACTGAAGCTTTCTTT. Translating it yields CAIMRETITEAFF. The chain couples TRBV28 to TRBJ1-1, with unresolved D. Germline loops: CDR1 MDHEN, CDR2 SYDVKM. The length of the CDR3 is 13 residues. V shed 10 bases and J shed 4 bases, with 16 bases lying between them.

This chain links TRBV6-1 with TRBJ1-4; D not certain. Germline V gene data show CDR1 as MNHNS and CDR2 as SASEGT. V was shortened by 1 base and J by 7 bases, with 19 bases between the two germline ends. The CDR3 sequence is 17 residues long. The CDR3 reads CASSEVGSEEGGEKLFF. The CDR3 nucleotides read TGTGCCAGCAGTGAAGTAGGCAGTGAGGAGGGAGGTGAAAAACTGTTTTTT.

The chain uses TRBV2 and TRBJ1-5, with D perhaps TRBD1 (6 bases). Trimming shortened V by 6 bases and J by 1 base, and 13 bases separated the two germline ends. The germline gives CDR1 SNHLY, CDR2 FYNNEI. This CDR3 has 15 amino acids. The CDR3 loop is CASSREQGSNQPQHF. CDR3 sequence (DNA): TGTGCCAGCAGCCGGGAACAGGGAAGCAATCAGCCCCAGCATTTT.